A selection of T cell receptor beta chains follows, all from one sample in a study of PD-1 blockade in classical Hodgkin lymphoma. Profiled with immunoSEQ multiplex PCR; TCRdb holds only in-frame clones, not every one. Of approximately 21,000 clones listed, more than 90% are singletons. Sequencing used CD4+ T cells from blood. Receptors were obtained from a human donor with classical Hodgkin lymphoma. CDR3s include the opening cysteine and the closing phenylalanine or tryptophan. The D gene is left open where the match is weak. Expanded clones get a size class; other rows say once, few or many, or leave the size out.

D	V	size	J	DNA	CDR3
NA	TRBV5-5	NA	TRBJ1-1	TGTGCCAGCAGCTTAACAAGGGACACTGAAGCTTTCTTT	CASSLTRDTEAFF
NA	TRBV30	NA	TRBJ1-2	TGTGCCTGGAGTCTTACGGGACGAAGTGGCTACACCTTC	CAWSLTGRSGYTF
TRBD2	TRBV6-5	NA	TRBJ2-7	TGTGCCAGCACCCTCGGGACTAGTGAGTACTTC	CASTLGTSEYF
TRBD2	TRBV13	NA	TRBJ2-3	TGTGCCAGCAGCTTTAGCGGGGCGGAAGATACGCAGTATTTT	CASSFSGAEDTQYF
NA	TRBV5-4	NA	TRBJ2-1	TGTGCCAGCAGCCAGGACCAACTCAATGAGCAGTTCTTC	CASSQDQLNEQFF
NA	TRBV7-6	NA	TRBJ1-2	TGTGCCAGCAGCTACGCCGGGGGTTCCGGCTACACCTTC	CASSYAGGSGYTF
TRBD2	TRBV2	once	TRBJ2-1	TGTGCCAGCAAATTAAGGACTAGCGGGGGGGGTTACAATGAGCAGTTCTTC	CASKLRTSGGGYNEQFF
TRBD2	TRBV27	NA	TRBJ2-7	TGTGCCAGCAGTCCCCTGGGACTAGCGGGAGACAGCGAGCAGTACTTC	CASSPLGLAGDSEQYF
NA	TRBV7-9	NA	TRBJ1-4	TGTGCCAGCACCGACCCTGGGGAAAAACTGTTTTTT	CASTDPGEKLFF
NA	TRBV7-1	once	TRBJ2-7	TGTGCCAGCAGCGCAACGTCCCAGGGGCTCTCCTACGAGCAGTACTTC	CASSATSQGLSYEQYF
NA	TRBV6-6	NA	TRBJ2-1	TGTGCCAGCAGCCGACCGGAGGGCTCTCGGTATGGTGAGCAGTTCTTC	CASSRPEGSRYGEQFF
TRBD2	TRBV15	once	TRBJ2-7	TGTGCCACCAGCCGTAGCGGGTACGAGCAGTACTTC	CATSRSGYEQYF
TRBD1	TRBV15	once	TRBJ2-5	TGTGCCACCAGCAGAGGGACAGGGGGCCAGGAGACCCAGTACTTC	CATSRGTGGQETQYF
NA	TRBV5-8	NA	TRBJ2-7	TGTGCCAGCAGCTTGGTAGGGGCATCCTACGAGCAGTACTTC	CASSLVGASYEQYF
TRBD1	TRBV28	NA	TRBJ2-7	TGTGCCAGCAGCCCCGGGACAGGGAGCCACGAGCAGTACTTC	CASSPGTGSHEQYF
TRBD2	TRBV7-9	once	TRBJ2-1	TGTGCCAGCAGCTTTACTAGCGGGCTCCACAATGAGCAGTTCTTC	CASSFTSGLHNEQFF
NA	TRBV10-3	NA	TRBJ2-7	TGTGGATCCGGGGGAGAATACGAGCAGTACTTC	CGSGGEYEQYF
TRBD1	TRBV29-1	NA	TRBJ1-1	TGCAGCGTTGTTAGGGACAGGGACACTGAAGCTTTCTTT	CSVVRDRDTEAFF